The clone carrying this T cell receptor (beta chain) was seen a handful of times. Antigen unknown. Distinct nucleotide sequences in the sample also encode this CDR3. These data are taken from a study of beta chain features in type 1 diabetes. Study results and limitations: In every one of the four CD4+ subsets, TCRB CDR3s were moderately but significantly shorter in Type 1 diabetes patients. There was no resolution here of whether HLA type influences TCRB rearrangement.

This CDR3 is 14 amino acids long. Trimming shortened V by 3 bases and J by 1 base, and 6 bases separated the two germline ends. From germline, CDR1 is PRHDT and CDR2 FYEKMQ (reference sequence). Sequenced material consisted of expressed TCRB transcripts (all of the isolated RNA was reverse transcribed). Method: immunoSEQ multiplex PCR; TCRdb's copy keeps in-frame clones and lacks some. Among under 850,000 clones listed, 13% were seen once. This sequence was found in a man aged 18 to 29 with type 1 diabetes. V is TRBV13 and J is TRBJ2-2; tentative D call: TRBD1 (5 bases). Sequencing input: naive CD4+ T cells from blood. CDR3 nucleotide sequence: TGTGCCAGCAGCTTGGGGCAGAACACCGGGGAGCTGTTTTTT. This codes for CASSLGQNTGELFF.